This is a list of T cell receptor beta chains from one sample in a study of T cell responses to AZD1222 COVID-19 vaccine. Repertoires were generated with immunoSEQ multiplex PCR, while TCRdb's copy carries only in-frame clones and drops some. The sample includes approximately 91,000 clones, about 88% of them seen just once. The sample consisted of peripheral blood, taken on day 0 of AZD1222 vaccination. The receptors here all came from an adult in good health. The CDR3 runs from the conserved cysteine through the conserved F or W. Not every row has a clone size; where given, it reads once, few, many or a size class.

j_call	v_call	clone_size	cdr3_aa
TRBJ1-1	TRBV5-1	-	CASSLYGEGTEAFF
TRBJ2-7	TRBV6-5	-	CATLRGAGGSYEQYF
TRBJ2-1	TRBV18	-	CASSHGLDSYNEQFF
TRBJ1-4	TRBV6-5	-	CASSYWSGGDEKLFF
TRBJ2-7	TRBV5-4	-	CASSLGQGAYEQYF
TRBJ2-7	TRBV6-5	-	CASSYSPRAAYEQYF
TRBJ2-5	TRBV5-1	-	CASSTHGQETQYF
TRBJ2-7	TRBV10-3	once	CASTGQGAGEQYF
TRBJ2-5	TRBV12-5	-	CASGFGRASLETQYF
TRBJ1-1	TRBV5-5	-	CASSLLGGSESYTEAFF
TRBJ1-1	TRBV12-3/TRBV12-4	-	CASSLGQDTEAFF
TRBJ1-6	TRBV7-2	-	CASSSNGSPLHF
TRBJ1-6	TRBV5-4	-	CASSAAGQAFNSPLHF
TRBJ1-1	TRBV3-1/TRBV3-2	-	CASSQGTGQGEAFF
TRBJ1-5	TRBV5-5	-	CASSFRGGTSFQPQHF
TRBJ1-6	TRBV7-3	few	CASGRGYNSPLHF
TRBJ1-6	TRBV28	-	CASSYRQANSPLHF
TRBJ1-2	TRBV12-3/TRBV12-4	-	CASSQTASYGYTF
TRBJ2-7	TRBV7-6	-	CASSLAAGGGFEQYF
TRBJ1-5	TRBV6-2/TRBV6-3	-	CASSLEWTGGGNQPQHF
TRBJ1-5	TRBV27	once	CASRPSSFGNQPQHF
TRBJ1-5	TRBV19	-	CASSHNRQGGNQPQHF
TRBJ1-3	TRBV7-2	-	CASSFSRGPSGNTIYF
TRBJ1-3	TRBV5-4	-	CASTEGGFGNTIYF
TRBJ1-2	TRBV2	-	CASSDGGYYGYTF
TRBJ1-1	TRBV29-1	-	CSVEKQGKDTEAFF
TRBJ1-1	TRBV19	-	CATRDRGVTEAFF
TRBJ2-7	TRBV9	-	CASSEGGAESYEQYF
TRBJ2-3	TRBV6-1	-	CASSEDGRPWLGTDTQYF
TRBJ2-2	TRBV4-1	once	CASSQVRGGPTGELFF
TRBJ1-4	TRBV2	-	CASTGNYRGSEKLFF
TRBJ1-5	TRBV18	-	CASSSMGVGQPQHF
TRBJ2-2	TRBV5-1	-	CASSLDGTGITGELFF
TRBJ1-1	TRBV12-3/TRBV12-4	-	CASRRTGSTEAFF
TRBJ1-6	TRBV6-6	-	CASNYGTEDSPLHF
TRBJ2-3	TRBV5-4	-	CASSLTVSTDTQYF
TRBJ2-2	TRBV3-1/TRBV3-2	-	CASSLTGQGNTGELFF
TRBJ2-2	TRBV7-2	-	CASTGKVANTGELFF
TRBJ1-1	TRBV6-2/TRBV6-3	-	CASSYGGLTPNTEAFF
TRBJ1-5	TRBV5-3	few	CARSFPTVGASGFNQPQHF
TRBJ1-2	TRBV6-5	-	CASNPTDRVGGYTF
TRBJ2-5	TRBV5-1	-	CASSLIGNRETQYF
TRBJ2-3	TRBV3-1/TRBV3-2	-	CASSQEGSSGGADTQYF
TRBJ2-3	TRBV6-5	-	CASSYLSTDTQYF
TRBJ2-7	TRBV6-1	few	CASSEGDGSYEQYF
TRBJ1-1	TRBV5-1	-	CASSLGGVHTEAFF
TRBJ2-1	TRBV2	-	CASSVISGEYNEQFF
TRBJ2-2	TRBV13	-	CASSPRDRLTGELFF